This TCR beta chain was captured in a study of T-cell reconstitution after alpha-beta-depleted transplantation in children. Using unique molecular identifiers, the investigators prepared the TCRbeta library. TCRdb fed the PCR reads into MiXCR, producing one record per CDR3 protein. The profile shows 98,000 or so distinct CDR3 sequences, 23% of them singletons. Findings of the study overall: By one year post-transplant, T-cell counts and diversity largely arose from T cells that were newly produced.

Turning to this clonotype: No antigen is known for it.

The TCR comes from a boy aged 2 to 9 with acute lymphoblastic leukemia, due to receive a stem cell transplant. The sample here was PBMCs, taken before TCRalphabeta/CD19-depleted stem cell transplant.

The CDR3: CASSLEVAGNTIYF. CDR3 nucleotide sequence: TGTGCCAGCAGCTTAGAGGTGGCGGGAAACACCATATATTTT. The genes are TRBV7-6 and TRBJ1-3; D gene uncertain. Trimming pared 1 base from V and 4 bases from J, leaving 8 bases between. The CDR3 sequence is 14 residues long. Germline V CDR1 and CDR2: SGHVS, FNYEAQ.